This T cell receptor beta chain derives from a study of blood T cell repertoires in COVID-19. Turning to the study itself: The United States, Italy and Spain were the sources of the acute and convalescent COVID-19 samples. The cDNA or gDNA used as material had been derived from T cells, B-cell-depleted T cells, or PBMCs.

Original analysis: Estimates of nucleated cell counts were drawn from the amplification of reference gene primers. Only in-frame clones appear in the TCRdb table, and some are missing; sequencing was by immunoSEQ multiplex PCR. V, J and clone size reflect that table, while D and trimming were determined from the DNA. The sample has a few hundred thousand clones; 65% to 85% are singletons. This CDR3 has 16 residues. Deletions cut 4 bases from V and 4 bases from J, with 19 bases between. Looked up from germline, CDR1 is LGHNA and CDR2 is YSLEER. Sequenced input: peripheral blood. This sequence originates from an elderly woman with acute or convalescent COVID-19. The chain links TRBV4-3 to TRBJ1-2; D is possibly TRBD1 (5 bases). Here the CDR3 DNA reads TGCGCCAGCAGCCCAGAGGGCGGTCAGGGTTTCTATGGCTACACCTTC. Protein: CASSPEGGQGFYGYTF.